Each of the 14 T cell receptor beta chains below was sequenced from the same sample in a study of technical replicates of blood from several donors. Repertoires were generated with immunoSEQ multiplex PCR, while TCRdb's copy carries only in-frame clones and drops some. The sample has 70,000 to 85,000 clones; roughly 95% are singletons. The sample comprised T cells isolated from PBMCs. All receptors derive from a human donor in good health.

The J gene is TRBJ1-2, the V gene TRBV29-1, with D uncertain. Trimming shortened V by 4 bases and J by 3 bases, and 6 bases separated the two germline ends. The CDR3 runs 11 residues. Germline values: CDR1 SQVTM, CDR2 ANQGSEA. CDR3 sequence reads: CSVAGDYGYTF. The CDR3 DNA reads as TGCAGCGTTGCCGGAGACTATGGCTACACCTTC.

V gene TRBV11-2 combines with J gene TRBJ2-7, with 10 bases identical to TRBD1. After removal of 7 bases from V and 0 bases from J, the junction contained 9 bases not matched to a gene. The CDR3 spans 16 residues. From germline, CDR1 is SGHAT and CDR2 FQNNGV. CDR3 amino acids: CASTLGGTGVSYEQYF. CDR3 coding DNA: TGTGCCAGCACCCTAGGGGGGACAGGGGTCTCCTACGAGCAGTACTTC.

The V and J genes are TRBV28 and TRBJ2-7; D is undetermined. Germline-derived CDR1 and CDR2 are MDHEN and SYDVKM. The V end lost 2 bases, the J end lost 6 bases, and 5 bases lay between the germline ends. The CDR3 length is 11 residues. The DNA for the CDR3 is TGTGCCAGCAGTTTAGTCGGCGAGCAGTACTTC. Its protein product is CASSLVGEQYF.

The gene calls are TRBV5-5 and TRBJ2-7; weak D call: TRBD1 (6 bases). The CDR3 sequence is 14 residues long. Per germline, CDR1 SGHKS and CDR2 YYEKEE (reference sequence). Trimming left V 4 bases short and J 2 bases short, with 13 bases between. The CDR3 loop is CASSGIQGTYEQYF. CDR3 bases: TGTGCCAGCAGCGGCATACAGGGTACCTACGAGCAGTACTTC.

This chain joins TRBV28 and TRBJ2-4; 7 nucleotides agree with TRBD1. The germline V gene has CDR1 MDHEN and CDR2 SYDVKM. The CDR3 contains 14 residues. V was pared by 10 bases and J by 1 base, with 7 bases of the junction left unmatched. Written as DNA, the CDR3 is TGTGCCACCCTCGGGACAGTGGCCAAAAACATTCAGTACTTC. Its translation is CATLGTVAKNIQYF.

This clone was observed a handful of times. This chain joins TRBV6-6 and TRBJ2-3, with no clear D. The CDR3 is 13 amino acids. Trimming took 4 bases from V and 4 from J, leaving 9 bases between them. The V gene's germline CDR1 is MNHNY and CDR2 SVGAGI (reference sequence). The CDR3 protein is CASSSKLADTQYF. For the CDR3, the DNA is TGTGCCAGCAGTTCTAAACTTGCAGATACGCAGTATTTT.

The chain has TRBV30 and TRBJ2-7; 8 positions match TRBD1. Per germline, CDR1 GTSNPN and CDR2 SVGIG (reference sequence). Trimming took 3 bases from V and 3 from J; bases not matched to a gene: 22. CDR3 size: 19 residues. The CDR3 region is CAWRTRLGQGGAGNYEQYF. DNA for the CDR3: TGTGCCTGGAGGACTCGTCTCGGACAGGGAGGCGCCGGGAACTACGAGCAGTACTTC.

This chain joins TRBV7-9 and TRBJ2-2; D possibly corresponds to TRBD1 (6 bases). Germline V gene lookup returns CDR1 SEHNR and CDR2 FQNEAQ (reference sequence). CDR3 length: 19 amino acids. The V gene lost 5 bases and the J gene lost 4 bases, with 26 bases spanning the gap. CDR3 DNA sequence: TGTGCCAGCAGCCATCGGACAGTCGATAGCGTTGTTGCCACCGGGGAGCTGTTTTTT. Translating it yields CASSHRTVDSVVATGELFF.

A note on this clone: Other nucleotide sequences in the sample specify the same CDR3. V gene TRBV5-1 combines with J gene TRBJ1-5; 9 bases are shared with TRBD1. Germline CDR1 and CDR2: SGHRS and YFSETQ. The CDR3 length is 14 residues. With V trimmed by 1 base and J by 5 bases, 1 base remained unmatched. For the CDR3, the DNA is TGCGCCAGCAGCTTGACAGGGGGCGATCAGCCCCAGCATTTT. It specifies CASSLTGGDQPQHF.

The chain combines TRBV2 with TRBJ1-3, with D perhaps TRBD1 (5 bases). The CDR3 has 14 residues. The germline V and J ends were trimmed by 6 bases and 2 bases, with 11 bases remaining between them. Looked up from germline, CDR1 is SNHLY and CDR2 is FYNNEI. CDR3 in amino acids: CASRAGSAGNTIYF. The CDR3 coding sequence is TGTGCCAGCAGAGCAGGGTCGGCTGGAAACACCATATATTTT.

V gene TRBV6-5 combines with J gene TRBJ1-1; D possibly corresponds to TRBD1 (5 bases). This CDR3 spans 14 amino acids. The germline V gene has CDR1 MNHEY and CDR2 SVGAGI. V shed 6 bases and J shed 3 bases, with 14 bases lying between them. CDR3 sequence reads: CASRPRVADTEAFF. Written as DNA, the CDR3 is TGTGCCAGCAGGCCCAGGGTAGCGGACACTGAAGCTTTCTTT.

The genes are TRBV25-1 and TRBJ1-2; 7 nucleotides line up with TRBD1. Germline V gene lookup returns CDR1 MGHDK and CDR2 SYGVNS. The CDR3 extends over 16 amino acids. The V and J ends lost 7 bases and 11 bases, in that order; junction bases with no gene match: 22. The CDR3 coding sequence is TGTGCCAGCACCTTGGGACCCGCCCCGGGACAGCCTGGATACACCTTC. This sequence encodes CASTLGPAPGQPGYTF.

The chain couples TRBV5-8 to TRBJ1-1; D gene ambiguous. Germline V CDR1 and CDR2: SGHTS, YDEGEE. The V end lost 5 bases, the J end lost 5 bases, and 19 bases lay between the germline ends. The CDR3 is 15 amino acids. The CDR3 reads CASRTGGLMGTEAFF. The CDR3 DNA follows: TGTGCCAGCAGGACGGGTGGCCTTATGGGTACTGAAGCTTTCTTT. The entire variable domain, with the rest obtained from reference TRBV5-8 and TRBJ1-1, is as follows: EAGVTQSPTHLIKTRGQQATLRCSPISGHTSVYWYQQALGLGLQFLLWYDEGEERNRGNFPPRFSGRQFPNYSSELNVNALELEDSALYLCASRTGGLMGTEAFFGQGTRLTVV.

This chain joins TRBV2 and TRBJ1-5, with 7 bases fitting TRBD1. Trimming at V came to 1 base and at J to 5 bases, leaving 2 bases not matched to a gene. This CDR3 is 14 amino acids long. Germline V gives CDR1 SNHLY, CDR2 FYNNEI. The CDR3 loop is CASSEGTGDQPQHF. Written as DNA, the CDR3 is TGTGCCAGCAGTGAAGGAACAGGGGATCAGCCCCAGCATTTT.